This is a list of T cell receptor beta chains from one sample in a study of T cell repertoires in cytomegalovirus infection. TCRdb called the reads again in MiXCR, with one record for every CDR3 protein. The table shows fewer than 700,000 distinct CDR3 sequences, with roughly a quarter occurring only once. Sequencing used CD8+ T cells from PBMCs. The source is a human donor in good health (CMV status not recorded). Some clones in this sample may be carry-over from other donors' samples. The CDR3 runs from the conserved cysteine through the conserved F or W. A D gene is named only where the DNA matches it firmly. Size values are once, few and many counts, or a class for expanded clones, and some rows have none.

DNA: TGTGTCAGCAGCCCGGACAGGAGGGGATTTAACTATGGCTACACCTTC
CDR3: CVSSPDRRGFNYGYTF
D: TRBD1
J: TRBJ1-2
V: TRBV14
size: NA

DNA: TGTGCCAGCAACAAGGTGGACAGGGGATCAACTGAGCAGTTCTTC
CDR3: CASNKVDRGSTEQFF
D: TRBD1
J: TRBJ2-1
V: TRBV6-1
size: few

DNA: TGTGCCAGCAGTTCCTCGACTAGCGGGGTGAGAGATACGCAGTATTTT
CDR3: CASSSSTSGVRDTQYF
D: TRBD2
J: TRBJ2-3
V: TRBV27
size: NA

DNA: TGTGCCAGCAGATCCCCACAGGGTATTATATATTTT
CDR3: CASRSPQGIIYF
D: NA
J: TRBJ1-3
V: TRBV12-3/TRBV12-4
size: many

DNA: TGTGCCAGCAGCCAAGTAGTCAGGGTTTGGGAGCAGTTCTTC
CDR3: CASSQVVRVWEQFF
D: NA
J: TRBJ2-1
V: TRBV14
size: many

DNA: TGTGCCAGCAGTTTAGTTAAAACCTACGAGCAGTACTTC
CDR3: CASSLVKTYEQYF
D: NA
J: TRBJ2-7
V: TRBV12-3/TRBV12-4
size: few

DNA: TGTGCCAGCAGACTGACTCCACATGGACAGCCGAACACCGGGGAGCTGTTTTTT
CDR3: CASRLTPHGQPNTGELFF
D: NA
J: TRBJ2-2
V: TRBV6-8
size: NA

DNA: TGCAGCGTTGAGTGGGCCACAGTCCAAGAGACCCAGTACTTC
CDR3: CSVEWATVQETQYF
D: NA
J: TRBJ2-5
V: TRBV29-1
size: NA

DNA: TGTGCCAGCAGTTTCTGGGACAGGGAACAAGAGACCCAGTACTTC
CDR3: CASSFWDREQETQYF
D: TRBD1
J: TRBJ2-5
V: TRBV28
size: few

DNA: TGTGCCCAAGTTGGGGGAACAGCTAGCACAGATACGCAGTATTTT
CDR3: CAQVGGTASTDTQYF
D: NA
J: TRBJ2-3
V: TRBV2
size: few

DNA: TGCAGTGCTAGAGATAAAGGGCTCCGATATAATTCACCCCTCCACTTT
CDR3: CSARDKGLRYNSPLHF
D: NA
J: TRBJ1-6
V: TRBV20-1
size: NA

DNA: TGCAGTGCTAGAGATCACGGTCTAGCGGGGGTTCAAGAGACCCAGTACTTC
CDR3: CSARDHGLAGVQETQYF
D: TRBD2
J: TRBJ2-5
V: TRBV20-1
size: NA

DNA: TGTGCCAGCAGCTTTTTCCAATCTGGTGAGGAAAAACTGTTTTTT
CDR3: CASSFFQSGEEKLFF
D: NA
J: TRBJ1-4
V: TRBV7-2
size: many

DNA: TGTGCCAGCAGCTCAGAGGGGAGCGGGGAGCTGTTTTTT
CDR3: CASSSEGSGELFF
D: NA
J: TRBJ2-2
V: TRBV11-2
size: NA

DNA: TGTGCCATCAGTGAAGAGGGTACCCCGAACACCGGGGAGCTGTTTTTT
CDR3: CAISEEGTPNTGELFF
D: NA
J: TRBJ2-2
V: TRBV10-3
size: NA

DNA: TGTGCCAGCCTCCCGGGACAGGGGAATGAGCAGTTCTTC
CDR3: CASLPGQGNEQFF
D: TRBD1
J: TRBJ2-1
V: TRBV6-6
size: few

DNA: TGTGCCAGCTCCCCGGAAGGGGGCTCCTATGGCTACACCTTC
CDR3: CASSPEGGSYGYTF
D: TRBD1
J: TRBJ1-2
V: TRBV12-3/TRBV12-4
size: many

DNA: TGTGCCAGCAGCTACAAGGCCGGGGAGCTGTTTTTT
CDR3: CASSYKAGELFF
D: NA
J: TRBJ2-2
V: TRBV7-6
size: few

DNA: TGTGCCAGCAGAGGCCGGAATTCGGGAATTACCCCCGGGGAGCTGTTTTTT
CDR3: CASRGRNSGITPGELFF
D: NA
J: TRBJ2-2
V: TRBV6-1
size: many

DNA: TGTGCCAGTGGGACAGGGCTCTCCTACGAGCAGTACTTT
CDR3: CASGTGLSYEQYF
D: TRBD1
J: TRBJ2-7
V: TRBV19
size: once

DNA: TGCAGTGCTAGAGATCGACAGTACTATGGCTACACCTTC
CDR3: CSARDRQYYGYTF
D: NA
J: TRBJ1-2
V: TRBV20-1
size: NA

DNA: TGCGCCAGCAGCGTAGCGGGACAGCCACTTGAAGCTTTCTTT
CDR3: CASSVAGQPLEAFF
D: TRBD1
J: TRBJ1-1
V: TRBV5-1
size: NA

DNA: TGTGCCAGCAGCTTAGTTGCTAGCGGGGGGGCCGGGGATGAGCAGTTCTTC
CDR3: CASSLVASGGAGDEQFF
D: TRBD2
J: TRBJ2-1
V: TRBV7-9
size: few

DNA: TGCGAATCTTGGTTATTTCATTGGGGCGGGAATGCTAACTATGGCTACACCTTC
CDR3: CESWLFHWGGNANYGYTF
D: NA
J: TRBJ1-2
V: TRBV29-1
size: NA

DNA: TGTGCCAGCACCTCCATAGCGGGGCCACGTCTTACCTACGAGCAGTACTTC
CDR3: CASTSIAGPRLTYEQYF
D: TRBD2
J: TRBJ2-7
V: TRBV5-5
size: few

DNA: TGTGCCAGCAGCTCCTTTAATCAGCCCCAGCATTTT
CDR3: CASSSFNQPQHF
D: NA
J: TRBJ1-5
V: TRBV7-2
size: many

DNA: TGTGCCAGCAGCTTACGTAAACGACAGGGTGAGAACAATGAGCAGTTCTTC
CDR3: CASSLRKRQGENNEQFF
D: TRBD1
J: TRBJ2-1
V: TRBV7-2
size: many